The next 9 T cell receptor beta chains were all read from a single sample in a study of lymphopenia after photon versus proton radiotherapy. Libraries were prepared by immunoSEQ multiplex PCR; TCRdb keeps only in-frame clonotypes and omits some of them. Of 65,000 to 75,000 clones listed, around 87% are singletons. This specimen was peripheral blood, taken from a patient treated with proton-based radiotherapy. Every receptor here comes from an elderly man with esophageal cancer.

The chain carries TRBV27 and TRBJ1-1; maybe TRBD1 (6 bases). The CDR3 extends over 12 amino acids. Trimming removed 5 bases at V and 7 bases at J, with 11 bases between. CDR1 MNHEY and CDR2 SMNVEV come from the germline V gene (reference sequence). In DNA, the CDR3 is TGTGCCAGCAGTCCTTTGACAGGTGAAGCTTTCTTT. Encoded protein: CASSPLTGEAFF.

The rearrangement joins TRBV11-2 to TRBJ1-2, with unresolved D. This CDR3 has 12 residues. V gave up 2 bases and J gave up 7 bases, with 8 bases separating them. The germline gives CDR1 SGHAT, CDR2 FQNNGV. The CDR3 protein is CASSLLKVGYTF. CDR3 in DNA: TGTGCCAGCAGCTTACTTAAGGTTGGCTACACCTTC.

This chain connects TRBV4-3 to TRBJ2-2, with a possible D match to TRBD2 (7 bases). The CDR3 is made up of 14 amino acids. Germline CDR1 LGHNA, CDR2 YSLEER. Trimming removed 4 bases from V and 6 bases from J, with 12 bases in between. The CDR3 nucleotides are TGCGCCAGCAGCCTTGGGCGGGGGCCCGGGGAGCTGTTTTTT. Translated: CASSLGRGPGELFF.

The chain employs TRBV4-1 and TRBJ2-1; TRBD2 might be the D (5 bases). The germline V gene encodes CDR1 MGHRA and CDR2 YSYEKL. This CDR3 contains 16 residues. V lost 4 bases and J lost 1, with 14 bases in between. CDR3 bases: TGCGCCAGCAGCCGGCTTAGCGATATTTCCTACAATGAGCAGTTCTTC. This translates into CASSRLSDISYNEQFF.

The sample holds one count of this clone. The chain carries TRBV6-5 and TRBJ2-7; 7 bases are shared with TRBD2. CDR3 length: 14 residues. Germline lookup yields CDR1 MNHEY and CDR2 SVGAGI. V lost 6 bases and J lost 0; bases outside the gene matches: 5. The CDR3 DNA is TGTGCCAGCAGCCCAGCGGGGAGCTCCTACGAGCAGTACTTC. Its protein product is CASSPAGSSYEQYF.

The chain is built from TRBV5-4 and TRBJ1-3, with 8 bases aligning to TRBD1. Germline V CDR1 and CDR2: SGHNT, YYREEE (reference sequence). J lost 8 bases, V lost 1 base, and 8 bases had no gene match. The CDR3 is made up of 15 amino acids. CDR3 in DNA: TGTGCCAGCAGCTTGAGGCAGGGGGCAGGGGACACCATATATTTT. Amino acids: CASSLRQGAGDTIYF.

A single count supports this clone. The J gene is TRBJ2-7, the V gene TRBV7-2; D ambiguous. CDR3 length: 12 residues. The germline gives CDR1 SGHTA, CDR2 FQGNSA. V was shortened by 1 base and J by 2 bases, with 3 bases between the two germline ends. The chain's CDR3 is CASSLGTYEQYF. Here the CDR3 DNA reads TGTGCCAGCAGCTTAGGCACCTACGAGCAGTACTTC.

The rearrangement links TRBV9 to TRBJ1-1; D is perhaps TRBD1 (6 bases). Per germline, CDR1 SGDLS and CDR2 YYNGEE. The CDR3 consists of 13 residues. V was trimmed by 0 bases and J by 9 bases, leaving 12 bases between them. The CDR3 sequence is CASSVESRGQAFF. Here the CDR3 DNA reads TGTGCCAGCAGCGTAGAGTCCCGGGGGCAAGCTTTCTTT.

This clone appeared once. The chain recombines TRBV18 with TRBJ1-1; D is unclear. V was trimmed by 0 bases and J by 4 bases, leaving 6 bases between them. CDR1 is KGHSH, CDR2 LQKENI, per germline. CDR3 size: 13 residues. CDR3 nucleotide sequence: TGTGCCAGCTCACCACCGGGTAGCACTGAAGCTTTCTTT. Its translation: CASSPPGSTEAFF.